These 8 T cell receptor beta chains were sequenced from one sample in a study of cytomegalovirus exposure and HLA in healthy donors. In the PCR, 60 Vbeta and 13 Jbeta primers were used. Repertoires were generated with immunoSEQ multiplex PCR, while TCRdb's copy carries only in-frame clones and drops some. The table includes 90,000 to 100,000 clones, around 68% detected once. The sequenced sample consisted of PBMCs. Receptors were obtained from a man aged 45 to 65 in good health and CMV-seronegative.

The CDR3 coding sequence is TGTGCCAGCAGAGCAACAGGGGACCAGCAGTACTTC. The encoded protein is CASRATGDQQYF. The chain recombines TRBV11-2 with TRBJ2-7; the match to TRBD1 covers 7 bases. The CDR3 spans 12 residues. Germline assignment: CDR1 SGHAT and CDR2 FQNNGV. After removal of 6 bases from V and 8 bases from J, the junction contained 7 bases not matched to a gene.

V usage is TRBV6-6 and J usage is TRBJ1-4; D remains ambiguous. Per the germline V gene, CDR1 is MNHNY and CDR2 is SVGAGI (reference sequence). CDR3 size: 14 residues. The germline V and J ends were trimmed by 6 bases and 0 bases, with 8 bases remaining between them. CDR3 sequence (DNA): TGTGCCAGCAGGCTTACAACAACTAATGAAAAACTGTTTTTT. As protein: CASRLTTTNEKLFF.

This clone was counted a few times. The chain uses TRBV9 and TRBJ2-1; D may be TRBD2 (5 bases). Germline values: CDR1 SGDLS, CDR2 YYNGEE. V was pared by 0 bases and J by 0 bases, with 10 bases between. The CDR3 is 16 residues long. The CDR3 loop is CASSVASQSSYNEQFF. For the CDR3, the DNA is TGTGCCAGCAGCGTAGCTAGCCAGAGCTCCTACAATGAGCAGTTCTTC.

The rearrangement joins TRBV27 to TRBJ2-3, with a possible D match to TRBD1 (6 bases). Trimming shortened V by 6 bases and J by 4 bases, and 8 bases separated the two germline ends. CDR1 and CDR2 (germline): MNHEY, SMNVEV (reference sequence). This CDR3 region has 12 residues. The CDR3 region has the DNA TGTGCCAGCAGGGGGGCCTCAGATACGCAGTATTTT. Protein sequence: CASRGASDTQYF.

V gene TRBV27 combines with J gene TRBJ2-1; 8 bases line up with TRBD2. This CDR3 has 15 residues. V shed 6 bases and J 9 bases; nucleotides not matched to a gene: 13. Germline V gene data show CDR1 as MNHEY and CDR2 as SMNVEV (reference sequence). CDR3: CASSIPGAGAGEQFF. Here the CDR3 DNA reads TGTGCCAGCAGCATCCCCGGAGCGGGAGCGGGTGAGCAGTTCTTC.

This clone has only one observation. V gene TRBV4-1 combines with J gene TRBJ2-2, with D possibly matching TRBD1 (6 bases). The CDR3 has 15 amino acids. CDR1 is MGHRA, CDR2 YSYEKL, per germline. Trimming left V 1 base short and J 3 bases short, with 9 bases between. CDR3 in DNA: TGCGCCAGCAGCCAAGGGACAGTTGACACCGGGGAGCTGTTTTTT. Translation: CASSQGTVDTGELFF.

V usage is TRBV6-5 and J usage is TRBJ2-7; weak D call: TRBD1 (6 bases). Between the trimmed V and J ends, which lost 6 bases and 3 bases, there was a span of 18 bases. The CDR3 is 15 residues long. Germline values: CDR1 MNHEY, CDR2 SVGAGI. The CDR3 loop reads CASSFTYGGHYEQYF. The CDR3 nucleotides read TGTGCCAGCAGCTTTACATATGGGGGACACTACGAGCAGTACTTC.

Comment on this clone: An end of the junction differs from the germline gene, which may be a read error. This chain links TRBV7-9 with TRBJ1-2; D is perhaps TRBD1 (5 bases). CDR3 length: 15 amino acids. CDR1 is SEHNR and CDR2 is FQNEAQ in the germline V gene (reference sequence). DNA of the CDR3: TGTTCCAGCAGCTTAGAGTCGGGCCAGGGCTATGGCTACACCTTC. It is translated as CSSSLESGQGYGYTF.